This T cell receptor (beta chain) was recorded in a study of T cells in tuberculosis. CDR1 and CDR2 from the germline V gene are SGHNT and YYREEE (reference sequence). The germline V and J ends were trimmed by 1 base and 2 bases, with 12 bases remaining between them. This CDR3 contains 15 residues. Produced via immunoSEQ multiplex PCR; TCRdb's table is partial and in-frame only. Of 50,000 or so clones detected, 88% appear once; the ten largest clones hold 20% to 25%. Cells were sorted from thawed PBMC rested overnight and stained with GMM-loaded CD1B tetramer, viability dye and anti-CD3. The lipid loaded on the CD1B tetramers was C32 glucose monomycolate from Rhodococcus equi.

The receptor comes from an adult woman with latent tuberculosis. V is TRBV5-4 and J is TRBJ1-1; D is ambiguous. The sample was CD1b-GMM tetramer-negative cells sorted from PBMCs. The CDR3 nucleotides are TGTGCCAGCAGCTTGTCTGCAGATTTAAACACTGAAGCTTTCTTT. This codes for CASSLSADLNTEAFF.